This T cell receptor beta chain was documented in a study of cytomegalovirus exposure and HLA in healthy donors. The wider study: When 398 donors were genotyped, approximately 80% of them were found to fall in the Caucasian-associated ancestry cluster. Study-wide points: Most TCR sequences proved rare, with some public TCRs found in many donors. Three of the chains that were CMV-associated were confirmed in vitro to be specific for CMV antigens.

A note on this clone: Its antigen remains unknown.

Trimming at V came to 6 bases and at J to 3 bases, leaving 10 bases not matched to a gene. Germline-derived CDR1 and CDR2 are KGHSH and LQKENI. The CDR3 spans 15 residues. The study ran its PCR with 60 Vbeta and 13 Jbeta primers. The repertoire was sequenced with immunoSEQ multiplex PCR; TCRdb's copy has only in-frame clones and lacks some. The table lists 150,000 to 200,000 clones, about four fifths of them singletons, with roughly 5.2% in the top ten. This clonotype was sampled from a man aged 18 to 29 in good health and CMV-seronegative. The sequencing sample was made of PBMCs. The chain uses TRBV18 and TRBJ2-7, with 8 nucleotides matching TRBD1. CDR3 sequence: CASSREQGVHYEQYF. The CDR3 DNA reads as TGTGCCAGCTCCCGGGAACAGGGGGTTCACTACGAGCAGTACTTC.